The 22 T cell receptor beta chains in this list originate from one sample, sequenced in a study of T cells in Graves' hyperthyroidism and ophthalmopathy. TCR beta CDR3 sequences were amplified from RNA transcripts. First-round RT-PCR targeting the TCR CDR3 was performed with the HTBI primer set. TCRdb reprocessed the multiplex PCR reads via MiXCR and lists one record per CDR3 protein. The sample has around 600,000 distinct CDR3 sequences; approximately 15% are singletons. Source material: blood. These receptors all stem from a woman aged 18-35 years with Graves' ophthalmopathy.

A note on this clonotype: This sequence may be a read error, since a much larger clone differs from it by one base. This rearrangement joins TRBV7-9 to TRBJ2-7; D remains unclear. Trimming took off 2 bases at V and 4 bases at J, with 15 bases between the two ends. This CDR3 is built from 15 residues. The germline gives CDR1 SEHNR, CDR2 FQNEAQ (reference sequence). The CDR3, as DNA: TGTGCCAGCAGCTTACGACGGACCGGCCGGTACGAGCAGTACTTC. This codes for CASSLRRTGRYEQYF.

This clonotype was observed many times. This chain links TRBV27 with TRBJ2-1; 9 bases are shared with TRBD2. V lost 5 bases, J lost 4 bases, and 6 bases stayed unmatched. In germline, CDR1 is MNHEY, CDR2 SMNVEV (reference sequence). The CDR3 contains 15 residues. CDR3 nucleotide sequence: TGTGCCAGCAGTCTCCTAGCGGGGACATACAATGAGCAGTTCTTC. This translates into CASSLLAGTYNEQFF.

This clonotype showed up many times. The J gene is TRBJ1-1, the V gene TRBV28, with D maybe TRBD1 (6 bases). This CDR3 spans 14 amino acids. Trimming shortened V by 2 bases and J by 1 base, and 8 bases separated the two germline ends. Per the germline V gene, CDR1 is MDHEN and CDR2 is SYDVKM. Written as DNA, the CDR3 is TGTGCCAGCAGTTTAAGACAGGAGAACACTGAAGCTTTCTTT. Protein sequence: CASSLRQENTEAFF.

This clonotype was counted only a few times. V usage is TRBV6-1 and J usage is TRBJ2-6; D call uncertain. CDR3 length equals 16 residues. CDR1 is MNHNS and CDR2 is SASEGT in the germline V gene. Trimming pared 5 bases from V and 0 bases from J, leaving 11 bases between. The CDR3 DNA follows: TGTGCCAGCAGTCCCTACACGACCTCTGGGGCCAACGTCCTGACTTTC. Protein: CASSPYTTSGANVLTF.

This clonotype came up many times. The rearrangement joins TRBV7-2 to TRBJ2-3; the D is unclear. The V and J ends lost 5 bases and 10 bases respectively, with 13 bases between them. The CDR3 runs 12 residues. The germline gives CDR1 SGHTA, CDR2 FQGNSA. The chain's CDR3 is CASSPTMMAQYF. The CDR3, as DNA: TGTGCCAGCAGCCCTACTATGATGGCGCAGTATTTT. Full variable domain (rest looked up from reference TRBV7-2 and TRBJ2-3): GAGVSQSPSNKVTEKGKDVELRCDPISGHTALYWYRQSLGQGLEFLIYFQGNSAPDKSGLPSDRFSAERTGGSVSTLTIQRTQQEDSAVYLCASSPTMMAQYFGPGTRLTVL.

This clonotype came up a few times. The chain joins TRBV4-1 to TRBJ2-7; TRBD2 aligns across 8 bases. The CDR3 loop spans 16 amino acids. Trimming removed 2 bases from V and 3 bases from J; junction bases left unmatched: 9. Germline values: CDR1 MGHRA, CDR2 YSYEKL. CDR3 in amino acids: CASSQQILAAGYEQYF. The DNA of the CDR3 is TGCGCCAGCAGCCAACAGATACTAGCGGCAGGCTACGAGCAGTACTTC.

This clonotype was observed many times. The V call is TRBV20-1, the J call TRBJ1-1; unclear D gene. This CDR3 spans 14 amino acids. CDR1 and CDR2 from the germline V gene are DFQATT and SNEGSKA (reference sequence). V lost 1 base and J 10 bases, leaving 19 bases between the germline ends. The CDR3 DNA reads TGCAGTGCTAGAGGCCAGGTGGACCGAGAGGCAGCTTTCTTT. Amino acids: CSARGQVDREAAFF.

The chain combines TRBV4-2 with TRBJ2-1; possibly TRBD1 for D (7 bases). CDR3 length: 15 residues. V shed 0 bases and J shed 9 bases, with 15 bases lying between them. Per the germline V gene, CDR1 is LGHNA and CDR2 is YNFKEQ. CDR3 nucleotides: TGTGCCAGCAGCCAAGAAATGGCAGGGGGAGGTGAGCAGTTCTTC. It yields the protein CASSQEMAGGGEQFF.

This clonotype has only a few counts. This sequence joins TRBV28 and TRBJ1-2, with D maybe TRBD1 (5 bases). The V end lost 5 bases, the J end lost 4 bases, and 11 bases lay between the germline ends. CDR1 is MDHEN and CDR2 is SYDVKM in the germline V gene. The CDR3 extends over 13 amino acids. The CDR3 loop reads CASSGTAVYGYTF. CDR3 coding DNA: TGTGCCAGCAGTGGGACGGCCGTCTATGGCTACACCTTC.

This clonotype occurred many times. The CDR3: CASSFGGSNEQYF. Here the CDR3 DNA reads TGTGCCAGCAGCTTTGGAGGGAGTAACGAGCAGTACTTC. V gene TRBV7-9 combines with J gene TRBJ2-7; possible D gene TRBD2, 6 bases. The CDR3 covers 13 residues. Per germline, CDR1 SEHNR and CDR2 FQNEAQ (reference sequence). The ends were cut back, 3 bases at V and 5 bases at J, with 11 bases in the middle.

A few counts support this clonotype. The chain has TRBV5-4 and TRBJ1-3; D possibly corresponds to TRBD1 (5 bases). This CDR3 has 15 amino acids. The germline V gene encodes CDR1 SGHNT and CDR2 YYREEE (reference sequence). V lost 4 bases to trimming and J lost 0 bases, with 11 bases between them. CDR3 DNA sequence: TGTGCCAGCAGCCCCGGGGCACGCTCTGGAAACACCATATATTTT. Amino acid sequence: CASSPGARSGNTIYF. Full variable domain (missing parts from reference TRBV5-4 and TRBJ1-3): ETGVTQSPTHLIKTRGQQVTLRCSSQSGHNTVSWYQQALGQGPQFIFQYYREEENGRGNFPPRFSGLQFPNYSSELNVNALELDDSALYLCASSPGARSGNTIYFGEGSWLTVV.

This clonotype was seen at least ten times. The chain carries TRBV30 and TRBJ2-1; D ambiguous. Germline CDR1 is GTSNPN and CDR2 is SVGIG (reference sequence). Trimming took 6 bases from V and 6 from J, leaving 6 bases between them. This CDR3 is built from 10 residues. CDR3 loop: CACHINEQFF. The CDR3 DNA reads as TGTGCCTGCCACATCAATGAGCAGTTCTTC.

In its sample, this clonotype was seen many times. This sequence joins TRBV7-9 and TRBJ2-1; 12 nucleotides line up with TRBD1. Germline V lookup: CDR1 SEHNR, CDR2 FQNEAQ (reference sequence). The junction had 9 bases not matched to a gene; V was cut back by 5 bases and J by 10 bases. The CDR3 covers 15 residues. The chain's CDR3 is CASSVGTGGLVEQFF. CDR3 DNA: TGTGCCAGCAGCGTTGGGACAGGGGGCTTGGTAGAGCAGTTCTTC.

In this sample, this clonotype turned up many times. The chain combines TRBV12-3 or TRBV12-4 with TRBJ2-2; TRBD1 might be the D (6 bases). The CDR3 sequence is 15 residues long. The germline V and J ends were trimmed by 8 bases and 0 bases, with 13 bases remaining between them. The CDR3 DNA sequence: TGTGCCAGCGTCGGCAGGGGCTCGAACACCGGGGAGCTGTTTTTT. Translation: CASVGRGSNTGELFF.

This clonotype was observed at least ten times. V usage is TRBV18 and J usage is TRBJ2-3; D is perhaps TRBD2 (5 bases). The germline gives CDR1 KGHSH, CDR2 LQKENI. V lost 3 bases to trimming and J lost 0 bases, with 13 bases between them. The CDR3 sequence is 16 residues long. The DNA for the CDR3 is TGTGCCAGCTCACCCCACGAGCGGCCTAGCACAGATACGCAGTATTTT. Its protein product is CASSPHERPSTDTQYF.

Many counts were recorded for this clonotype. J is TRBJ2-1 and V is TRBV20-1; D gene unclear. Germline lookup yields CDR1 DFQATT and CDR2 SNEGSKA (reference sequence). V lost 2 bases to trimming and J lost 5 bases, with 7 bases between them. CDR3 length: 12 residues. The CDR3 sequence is CSARLVDNEQFF. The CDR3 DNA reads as TGCAGTGCTAGACTAGTGGACAATGAGCAGTTCTTC.

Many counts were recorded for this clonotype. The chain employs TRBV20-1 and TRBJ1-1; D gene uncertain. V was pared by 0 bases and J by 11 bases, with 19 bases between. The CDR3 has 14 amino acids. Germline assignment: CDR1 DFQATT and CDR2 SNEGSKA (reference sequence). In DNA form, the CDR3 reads TGCAGTGCTAGAGATCGAGGGTCACGGTTTAGCGCTTTCTTT. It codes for CSARDRGSRFSAFF.

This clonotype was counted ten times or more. CDR3 in DNA: TGTGCCAGCAGCTCCCATCCGGGACTAGCGGGGTTCCACGAATACGAGCAGTACTTC. Encoded protein: CASSSHPGLAGFHEYEQYF. The chain uses TRBV7-6 and TRBJ2-7; 13 nucleotides match TRBD2. This CDR3 is built from 19 residues. Germline CDR1 reads SGHVS; CDR2 reads FNYEAQ. V was pared by 4 bases and J by 4 bases, with 16 bases of the junction left unmatched. Full variable domain (missing parts from reference TRBV7-6 and TRBJ2-7): GAGVSQSPRYKVTKRGQDVALRCDPISGHVSLYWYRQALGQGPEFLTYFNYEAQQDKSGLPNDRFSAERPEGSISTLTIQRTEQRDSAMYRCASSSHPGLAGFHEYEQYFGPGTRLTVT.

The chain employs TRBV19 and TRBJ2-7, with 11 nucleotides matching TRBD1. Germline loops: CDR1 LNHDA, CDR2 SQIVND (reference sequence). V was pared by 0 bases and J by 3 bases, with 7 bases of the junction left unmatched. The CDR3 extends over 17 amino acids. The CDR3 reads CASSIDGPDRGHYEQYF. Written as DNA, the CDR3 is TGTGCCAGTAGTATAGATGGCCCGGACAGGGGGCACTACGAGCAGTACTTC.

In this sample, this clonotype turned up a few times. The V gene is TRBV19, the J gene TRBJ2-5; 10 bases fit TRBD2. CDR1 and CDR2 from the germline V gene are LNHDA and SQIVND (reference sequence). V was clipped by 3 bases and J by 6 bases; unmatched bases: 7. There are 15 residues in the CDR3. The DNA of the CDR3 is TGTGCCAGTAGTATTGGTTTAGCGGGAGGACAGACCCAGTACTTC. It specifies CASSIGLAGGQTQYF.

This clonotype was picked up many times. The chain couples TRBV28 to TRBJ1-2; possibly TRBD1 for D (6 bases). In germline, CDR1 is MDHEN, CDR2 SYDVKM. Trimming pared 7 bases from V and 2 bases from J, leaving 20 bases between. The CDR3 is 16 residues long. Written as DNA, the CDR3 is TGTGCCAGCACCATTCTCCCCCTTCAGGGGAACTATGGCTACACCTTC. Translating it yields CASTILPLQGNYGYTF.

CDR3 sequence: CASSLASTSGMADTQYF. The CDR3 coding sequence is TGCGCCAGCAGCTTGGCCTCGACTAGCGGGATGGCAGATACGCAGTATTTT. The chain couples TRBV5-1 to TRBJ2-3; 11 bases are shared with TRBD2. The CDR3 is made up of 17 amino acids. J was trimmed by 4 bases and V by 0 bases; bases with no gene match: 7. Germline V gene data show CDR1 as SGHRS and CDR2 as YFSETQ.